This TCR beta chain was captured by sequencing in a study of T-cell reconstitution after alpha-beta-depleted transplantation in children. The library targeted TCRbeta and was prepared with unique molecular identifiers. MiXCR, run by TCRdb on the PCR reads, gives a single entry per CDR3 protein. The table lists roughly 300,000 distinct CDR3 sequences, around 10% of them singletons. Turning to this clonotype: Its antigen remains unknown.

Regarding the study as a whole: The high TCRbeta diversity at day 60 in some patients came from surviving recipient T cells and thymic progenitors. The main origin of T-cell counts and diversity one year after transplant was newly produced T cells.

This receptor was taken from a male patient aged 2-9 years who had a stem cell transplant for chronic granulomatous disease, so the T cells may come from the graft donor. The material sequenced was peripheral blood, taken 180 days after TCRalphabeta/CD19-depleted stem cell transplant.

The chain's CDR3 is CASSPGTIFYGYTF. CDR3 bases: TGTGCCAGCAGCCCCGGGACAATTTTTTATGGCTACACCTTC. The J gene is TRBJ1-2, the V gene TRBV6-1, with D perhaps TRBD1 (6 bases). The CDR3 is 14 residues long. Trimming took 6 bases from V and 5 from J, leaving 16 bases between them. Germline V gene lookup returns CDR1 MNHNS and CDR2 SASEGT.